Presented here are 9 T cell receptor beta chains from one specimen sequenced in a study of blood T cells in healthy people across ages. For the second PCR, which ran for about 6 to 11 cycles, a sample-barcoded 5' primer and a J-beta primer mix were used. Using its own MiXCR run on the 5' RACE reads, TCRdb lists one record per CDR3 protein. The data hold 800,000 to 900,000 distinct CDR3 sequences, with less than 80% observed a single time. Sequenced input: blood. These TCRs come from a man aged 25-45 years in good health.

The chain combines TRBV4-2 with TRBJ2-7; D is undetermined. From germline, CDR1 is LGHNA and CDR2 YNFKEQ. The V gene lost 0 bases and the J gene lost 2 bases, with 8 bases spanning the gap. The CDR3 spans 14 residues. DNA of the CDR3: TGTGCCAGCAGCCAAGATTTTACCACCTACGAGCAGTACTTC. Translation: CASSQDFTTYEQYF.

This clonotype showed up just a few times. The rearrangement links TRBV12-3 or TRBV12-4 to TRBJ2-7, with 9 bases matching TRBD1. Losses at the gene ends were 6 bases for V and 4 bases for J; bases not matched to a gene: 7. This CDR3 has 14 amino acids. The CDR3 region is CASRPTGGVYEQYF. In nucleotides, the CDR3 is TGTGCCAGCAGACCCACAGGGGGCGTGTACGAGCAGTACTTC.

This clonotype has only one observation. The gene calls are TRBV2 and TRBJ1-5; D remains unclear. V was cut by 3 bases and J by 4 bases, with 7 bases left in between. The germline V gene encodes CDR1 SNHLY and CDR2 FYNNEI. This CDR3 is 13 amino acids long. Here the CDR3 reads CASSEQTNQPQHF. The CDR3 DNA reads TGTGCCAGCAGTGAGCAGACTAATCAGCCCCAGCATTTT.

This clonotype was recorded many times. The rearrangement links TRBV6-5 to TRBJ2-1; TRBD1 aligns across 7 bases. V trimming: 5 bases; J trimming: 6 bases; junction bases outside the gene matches: 7. CDR1 is MNHEY and CDR2 is SVGAGI in the germline V gene. There are 14 residues in the CDR3. The CDR3 reads CASSGRRQGNEQFF. CDR3 sequence (DNA): TGTGCCAGCAGTGGTCGGCGACAGGGCAATGAGCAGTTCTTC.

The rearrangement links TRBV4-3 to TRBJ1-2; D gene uncertain. Per germline, CDR1 LGHNA and CDR2 YSLEER. V was cut by 1 base and J by 8 bases, with 11 bases left in between. The CDR3 has 13 residues. The CDR3 DNA reads TGCGCCAGCAGCCAAGTGCCGGTTGAAGGCTACACCTTC. Its translation: CASSQVPVEGYTF.

Only a few counts were recorded for this clonotype. This chain links TRBV4-3 with TRBJ1-4; D is perhaps TRBD1 (5 bases). The germline V gene encodes CDR1 LGHNA and CDR2 YSLEER. This CDR3 region has 16 residues. With 6 bases removed from V and 0 bases from J, the gap between germline ends came to 14 bases. The CDR3, as DNA: TGCGCCAGCAGTTCCGACAGAGTTGCAACTAATGAAAAACTGTTTTTT. Amino acid sequence: CASSSDRVATNEKLFF.

The chain combines TRBV20-1 with TRBJ2-6; D gene ambiguous. The germline V and J ends were trimmed by 1 base and 0 bases, with 7 bases remaining between them. In germline, CDR1 is DFQATT, CDR2 SNEGSKA (reference sequence). The CDR3 runs 15 residues. The CDR3 nucleotides read TGCAGTGCTAGAGTTGCCAGCTCTGGGGCCAACGTCCTGACTTTC. This encodes CSARVASSGANVLTF.

The genes are TRBV20-1 and TRBJ2-1, with 11 nucleotides matching TRBD2. The germline CDR1 and CDR2 sequences are DFQATT and SNEGSKA (reference sequence). The CDR3 spans 15 residues. V trimming: 4 bases; J trimming: 5 bases; junction bases outside the gene matches: 7. The CDR3 sequence is CSATSTSGVNNEQFF. DNA of the CDR3: TGCAGTGCTACGTCGACTAGCGGGGTGAACAATGAGCAGTTCTTC.

The rearrangement joins TRBV4-1 to TRBJ2-5; D may be TRBD1 or TRBD2 (6 bases each). The germline V and J ends were trimmed by 2 bases and 5 bases, with 15 bases remaining between them. The CDR3 spans 15 residues. The V gene's germline CDR1 is MGHRA and CDR2 YSYEKL. The CDR3: CASSQNRGRTETQYF. The CDR3 coding sequence is TGCGCCAGCAGCCAAAATCGGGGGCGTACGGAGACCCAGTACTTC.